This TCR beta chain comes out of a study of regulatory T cells in long-lasting Graves disease. As to time point: newly diagnosed GD, antithyroid drugs for less than 3 months. The TCR library was prepared using RNA isolated from PBMCs. Study results and limitations: Small numbers of samples may have cut accuracy. Patients with persistent disease shared under 3,500 public clonotypes, outpacing the 966 shared by new patients.

Arm-PCR of CDR3 regions and iRepertoire HTBI primers were the basis on which TCR beta libraries were built. TCRdb recomputed calls from the multiplex PCR reads with MiXCR, one row per CDR3 protein. Of about 540,000 distinct CDR3 sequences listed, roughly 14% were seen once; the top ten hold roughly 10%. With respect to this clonotype: Its antigen is still unknown.

The sample was also reused in another study, on T cells in Graves' hyperthyroidism and ophthalmopathy. As that study records: When the TCR CDR3 underwent first-round RT-PCR, the HTBI primer set was used.

The sequence was collected from a man aged 30 to 45 with Graves disease. Material: peripheral blood mononuclear cells (PBMCs), obtained at new diagnosis, from a patient treated with antithyroid drugs.

In DNA form, the CDR3 reads TGTGCCAGTAGTCCCCGACAGGGGGGAGGCGCAGATACGCAGTATTTT. This gives the protein CASSPRQGGGADTQYF. This chain uses TRBV19 with TRBJ2-3, with 9 bases matching TRBD1. The CDR3 length is 16 residues. V was clipped by 5 bases and J by 4 bases; unmatched bases: 10. The germline V gene has CDR1 LNHDA and CDR2 SQIVND (reference sequence). Together with reference TRBV19 and TRBJ2-3, the CDR3 gives the full variable domain: DGGITQSPKYLFRKEGQNVTLSCEQNLNHDAMYWYRQDPGQGLRLIYYSQIVNDFQKGDIAEGYSVSREKKESFPLTVTSAQKNPTAFYLCASSPRQGGGADTQYFGPGTRLTVL.